This TCR beta chain was profiled in a study of cytomegalovirus exposure and HLA in healthy donors. Broader study findings: Reportedly, cytomegalovirus status was diagnosed with high sensitivity and specificity. There were some public TCRs occurring in many donors, but most TCR sequences were rare. Cytomegalovirus association was assigned to approximately 160 TCR beta chains.

The V and J ends lost 6 bases and 6 bases, in that order; junction bases with no gene match: 7. Looked up from germline, CDR1 is MNHEY and CDR2 is SMNVEV (reference sequence). CDR3 length: 15 amino acids. The data were produced by immunoSEQ multiplex PCR, yet TCRdb's version contains in-frame clones alone and is incomplete. The sample records some 50,000 clones, approximately 93% being singletons. Concerning this clone: Its antigen is still unknown.

Among the roughly 120 subjects of the validation cohort, separate from the 666-subject first cohort, were the donors. Sequences were obtained from PBMCs. The sequence came from a woman aged 18-35 years in good health and CMV-seronegative. The rearrangement links TRBV27 to TRBJ2-3; the match to TRBD2 covers 12 bases. In nucleotides, the CDR3 is TGTGCCAGCAGGACTAGCGGGGGATACGCGGATACGCAGTATTTT. Translated: CASRTSGGYADTQYF.